The table lists the clone carrying this T cell receptor (beta chain) with a few counts. The antigen remains undetermined. The sample comes from a study of CD8+ T cells in alopecia areata. Points from the study as a whole: There were also resident alphabeta T cells of normal skin sequenced in scalp samples. Researchers report lesional scalp, most notably alopecia totalis/universalis, outstripped normal scalp in clonality.

It was cDNA, reverse transcribed from extracted RNA, that served as the sequencing template. TCRdb's copy holds only in-frame clones and misses some; the assay was immunoSEQ multiplex PCR. The sample yields approximately 120,000 clones, 45% to 50% seen once. Germline assignment: CDR1 SQVTM and CDR2 ANQGSEA. V lost 3 bases to trimming and J lost 1 base, with 10 bases between them. This CDR3 has 13 residues. This sequence joins TRBV29-1 and TRBJ2-7; D not resolved. The material sequenced was NKG2D-low CD8+ T cells sorted from blood. The sequence came from a human donor with alopecia areata. Here the CDR3 reads CSVEPEESYEQYF. CDR3 DNA sequence: TGCAGCGTTGAGCCGGAAGAGTCCTACGAGCAGTACTTC.